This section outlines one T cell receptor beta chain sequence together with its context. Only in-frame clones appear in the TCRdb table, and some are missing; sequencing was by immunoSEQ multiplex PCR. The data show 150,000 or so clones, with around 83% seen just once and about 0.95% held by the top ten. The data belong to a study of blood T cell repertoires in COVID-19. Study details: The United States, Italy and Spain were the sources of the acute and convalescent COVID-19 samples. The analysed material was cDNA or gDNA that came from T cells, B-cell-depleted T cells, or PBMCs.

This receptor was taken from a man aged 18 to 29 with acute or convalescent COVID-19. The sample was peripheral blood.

CDR3 residues: CATSDWQGGYNEQFF. The CDR3 DNA sequence: TGTGCCACCAGTGATTGGCAGGGGGGCTACAATGAGCAGTTCTTC. V gene TRBV24-1 combines with J gene TRBJ2-1, with a weak D call TRBD1 (7 bases). There are 15 residues in the CDR3. Trimming left V 2 bases short and J 3 bases short, with 10 bases between. CDR1 is KGHDR and CDR2 is SFDVKD in the germline V gene.